Here is one T cell receptor (beta chain) with its context. The antigen remains unidentified. The entry originates in a study of vaccination effects on CD4 cells after COVID-19. Study overall: The cohort was immunized with two doses of either the BNT162b2 or mRNA-1273 vaccine.

Some clones are missing from TCRdb's copy, which holds only in-frame ones; the method was immunoSEQ multiplex PCR. The sample lists around 28,000 clones, 69% seen once, with roughly 18% in the top ten. ViraFEST used viral peptide pools to expand antigen-specific CD4+ T cells before sequencing. When ten to eleven days of culture had elapsed, CD4+ T cells were isolated. It was between March and December 2020 that the person had a SARS-CoV-2 infection confirmed by PCR. The clonotype was recovered from a human donor who had a prior SARS-CoV-2 infection. The input for sequencing was CD4+ T cells from PBMCs cultured with SARS-CoV-2 spike peptides, taken before COVID-19 vaccination.

CDR3 DNA sequence: TGTGCCAGCAGCGGGGTAGCGGCGAGCTCCTACAATGAGCAGTTCTTC. Protein: CASSGVAASSYNEQFF. The V and J genes are TRBV4-2 and TRBJ2-1, with D possibly being TRBD2 (6 bases). Germline V gene lookup returns CDR1 LGHNA and CDR2 YNFKEQ. The germline V and J ends were trimmed by 5 bases and 0 bases, with 14 bases remaining between them. This CDR3 has 16 residues.